The T cell receptor beta chain under discussion was sequenced for a study of shared clonotypes between healthy human individuals (TCRdb year 2020). Background on the whole study: Three men and two women, aged 18 to 49 years, made up the cohort. Between about 0.9 and 8.9 billion PBMCs per donor were obtained by leukapheresis. For each donor, CD4 naive and CD4 memory were each given three plates, CD8 naive was given two plates, and CD8 memory was given one plate. Blood TCR repertoires of about 5 healthy adults were deeply sequenced to estimate repertoire size and the extent of clonotype sharing between individuals. To increase sequencing depth and limit assay-specific biases, TCR repertoire library preparation and sequencing were carried out by different laboratories using diverse techniques.

The donors were healthy, HIV-negative adults who had no recently reported acute infections or vaccinations. Every donor was a Caucasian adult living in Nashville, Tennessee, USA. CD4+ T cells were enriched through magnetic negative selection, after which naive cells were positively selected on CD45RA and the remaining negative fraction served as the memory subset. Blood was obtained by leukapheresis, after which PBMCs were separated by Ficoll-Histopaque density gradient centrifugation and cryopreserved in liquid nitrogen vapor phase. Purity and quantity of every magnetically sorted T cell population were checked by analytical flow cytometry. Genomic DNA was isolated from each sorted fraction and quantified by UV absorbance on a Nanodrop 2000c. V ends up 10 bases short and J 5 bases short, with an unmatched junction base count of 12. As encoded in the germline V gene, CDR1 is MNHNS while CDR2 is SASEGT. The CDR3, from cysteine to phenylalanine, totals 15 residues. Just the 45-base CDR3 DNA is kept, in frame starting at base 1.

Using the deep immunoSEQ assay, multiplex PCR amplified TCR CDR3 regions from genomic DNA. Genomic DNA extracted from each cell subset was distributed evenly over all wells of several immunoSEQ 96-well plates, and each plate served as one replicate. For sorted subsets, approximately 210 ng genomic DNA, equal to tens of thousands of T cell genomes, was loaded into each replicate PCR. The purified libraries were quantified using a Qubit 3.0 fluorometer, sized with a Bioanalyzer 2100, and then quantified again using the KAPA Library Quantification kit. Each immunoSEQ 96-well plate was sequenced on its own single-read 150-cycle Illumina NextSeq 550 flow cell. The paper's data handling went like this. Because the immunoSEQ output held only junctional sequences and lacked quality scores, the filtering could not match the filtering applied to full-length reads. To assign V/J genes and CDR3, sequences were annotated against IMGT germline references using PyIR, a Python wrapper for IgBLAST v1.9. Any read was removed if the V/J assignment was weak (E-value above 1e-6), the CDR3 was missing, or the read contained stop codons, out-of-frame junctions, or ambiguous translated residues. V3J clonotypes were defined as sequences sharing the same inferred V gene, J gene, and CDR3 amino acid sequence. Percentage overlap between repertoires was calculated by dividing the number of shared unique clonotypes by the size of the smaller repertoire. RTK rarefaction, the Chao1 estimator, and Recon v2.1 estimates of unobserved clonotypes were used to assess repertoire richness. Generation probabilities were computed with OLGA for all TCRbeta clonotypes obtained by the gDNA method from a handful of donors. TCRdb retrieved this table from immuneACCESS and kept in-frame rearrangements only. Not all clones are present; in checked studies, unresolved V genes account for under half, and no reason is known for the remainder. V, J and clone size are those of that table, while D and trimming were read from the DNA. The sample table records 190,000 or so clones; approximately 62% of these occur just once. Of the sample, around 9.3% falls within the top ten clones.

In regard to this clone: Its antigen remains unidentified. No much larger clonotype is one base removed from it; base qualities were not supplied.

Overall study results and their limits: Sharing across a few donors was observed for approximately 5% of naive CD4, over 3% of naive CD8, 2% to 2.5% of memory CD4, and about 0.4% of memory CD8 clonotypes. Sampling was limited to blood, and TCR repertoires in tissue likely differ from TCR repertoires in blood. Pairwise subsampling led to the expectation that sequencing depth would affect the degree of clonotype sharing among donors. Larger estimated clonotype richness was generally found for naive subsets than for memory subsets. The small number of donors limited the genetic and exposure-history diversity represented. Higher generation probabilities were observed for clonotypes shared by all four sorted-subset donors than for non-shared clonotypes. Incomplete sequencing was indicated by rarefaction of sorted-subset datasets, despite the large sequencing depth.

The chain couples TRBV6-1 to TRBJ2-7; TRBD2 matches 12 bases in the middle. The sequence derives from a man aged 25 to 40 in good health. Sequencing was performed on memory CD4+ T cells sorted from blood. The cell subset or site label for this specimen denotes: CD45RA-negative fraction. The CDR3 amino acid sequence is: CAIFPETSGRHEQYF. The sequence in DNA is TGTGCCATTTTCCCCGAGACTAGCGGGAGACACGAGCAGTACTTC.